In this sample, the clone carrying this T cell receptor (beta chain) turned up a few times. Its antigen is not known. Using immunoSEQ multiplex PCR, the repertoire was profiled, and TCRdb retains in-frame clones only, with some absent. The data contain fewer than 40,000 clones, 70% to 80% of them singletons. These data belong to a study of T cells in narcolepsy. Study as a whole: Donors had narcolepsy type 1 or type 2, or were healthy controls.

Study observations and caveats: Autoreactive clone sequences were missing from some blood memory CD4+ repertoires. Comparing one patient's CSF and blood CD4+ clonotypes highlighted HCRT- and TRIB2-specific autoreactive clonotypes. Healthy controls reportedly lacked the autoreactive clonotypes serially found in patients' blood.

The CDR3 loop spans 14 amino acids. V lost 7 bases, J lost 8 bases, and 20 bases lay in between. From germline, CDR1 is MDHEN and CDR2 SYDVKM. The chain uses TRBV28 and TRBJ1-2; the D gene is possibly TRBD1 (5 bases). This TCR was recovered from a human donor with narcolepsy. Sequencing was done on a sample of CD45RA- memory CD4+ T cells from PBMCs. The CDR3, as DNA: TGTGCCAGCATGAATGGGGGATCAGGGCAGGGCTACACCTTC. This encodes CASMNGGSGQGYTF.